These 2 T cell receptor beta chains came from one sample sequenced in a study of Ad26.COV2.S vaccination and SARS-CoV-2 variants. The treatment: approximately 18 received Ad26.COV2.S at low or high dose, single or two shots; roughly five received placebo; per-sample allocation not given. The investigators took samples on day 63 after the first vaccine or placebo injection. The table came from immunoSEQ multiplex PCR; TCRdb's copy has only in-frame clones and leaves some out. The table shows fewer than 400,000 clones, with 86% occurring only once. Sample: peripheral blood, taken in a trial of Ad26.COV2.S vaccine versus placebo. These receptors all stem from a person aged 18-60 years who received the Ad26.COV2.S COVID-19 vaccine or a placebo.

The rearrangement joins TRBV6-5 to TRBJ2-7; 9 bases line up with TRBD1. CDR3 length equals 15 residues. Germline assignment: CDR1 MNHEY and CDR2 SVGAGI. V shed 2 bases, J shed 3 bases, and the junction held 5 bases outside the gene matches. CDR3 in amino acids: CASSYRATGGYEQYF. The DNA of the CDR3 is TGTGCCAGCAGTTACCGAGCGACAGGGGGCTACGAGCAGTACTTC.

This sequence joins TRBV30 and TRBJ1-2, with D tentatively TRBD1 (5 bases). The CDR3 spans 14 residues. V was cut by 2 bases and J by 7 bases, with 17 bases left in between. Germline values: CDR1 GTSNPN, CDR2 SVGIG (reference sequence). This CDR3 is CAWSMGGGQGGYTF. The DNA of the CDR3 is TGTGCCTGGAGTATGGGGGGAGGGCAGGGTGGCTACACCTTC.